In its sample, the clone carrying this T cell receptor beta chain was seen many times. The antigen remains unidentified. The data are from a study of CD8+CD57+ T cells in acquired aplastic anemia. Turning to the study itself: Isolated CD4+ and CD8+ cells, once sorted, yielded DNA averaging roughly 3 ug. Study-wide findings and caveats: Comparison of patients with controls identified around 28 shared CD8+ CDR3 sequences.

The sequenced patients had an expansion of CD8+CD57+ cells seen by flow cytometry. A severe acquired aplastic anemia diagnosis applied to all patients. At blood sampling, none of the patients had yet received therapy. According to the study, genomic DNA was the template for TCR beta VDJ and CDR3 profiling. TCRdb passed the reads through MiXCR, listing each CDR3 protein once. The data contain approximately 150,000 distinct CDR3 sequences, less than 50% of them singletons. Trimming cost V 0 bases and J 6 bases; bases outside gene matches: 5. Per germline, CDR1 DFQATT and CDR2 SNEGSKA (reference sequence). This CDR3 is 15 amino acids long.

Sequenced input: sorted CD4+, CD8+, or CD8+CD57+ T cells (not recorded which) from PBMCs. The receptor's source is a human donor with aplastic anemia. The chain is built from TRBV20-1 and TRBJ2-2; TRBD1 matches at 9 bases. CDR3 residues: CSARDATGGSGELFF. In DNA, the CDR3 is TGCAGTGCTAGAGACGCTACAGGGGGCTCCGGGGAGCTGTTTTTT.